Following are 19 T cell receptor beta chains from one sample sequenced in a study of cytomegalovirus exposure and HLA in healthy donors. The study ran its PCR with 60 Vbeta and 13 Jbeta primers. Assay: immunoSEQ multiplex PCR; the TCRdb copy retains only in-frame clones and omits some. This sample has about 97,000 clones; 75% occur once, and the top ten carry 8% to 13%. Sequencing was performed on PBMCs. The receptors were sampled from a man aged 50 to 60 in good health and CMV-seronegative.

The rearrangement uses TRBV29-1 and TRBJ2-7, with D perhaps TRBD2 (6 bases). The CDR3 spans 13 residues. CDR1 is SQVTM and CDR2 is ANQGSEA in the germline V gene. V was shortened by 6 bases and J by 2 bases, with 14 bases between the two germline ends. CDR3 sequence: CSVKLGGAYEQYF. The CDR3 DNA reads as TGCAGCGTAAAGCTAGGCGGGGCCTACGAGCAGTACTTC.

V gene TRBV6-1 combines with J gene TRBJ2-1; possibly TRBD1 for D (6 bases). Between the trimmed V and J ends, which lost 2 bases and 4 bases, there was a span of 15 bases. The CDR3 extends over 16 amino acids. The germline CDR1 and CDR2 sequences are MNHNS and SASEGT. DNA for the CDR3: TGTGCCAGCAGTGAATCCCTTGGGGGCGCGTACAATGAGCAGTTCTTC. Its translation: CASSESLGGAYNEQFF.

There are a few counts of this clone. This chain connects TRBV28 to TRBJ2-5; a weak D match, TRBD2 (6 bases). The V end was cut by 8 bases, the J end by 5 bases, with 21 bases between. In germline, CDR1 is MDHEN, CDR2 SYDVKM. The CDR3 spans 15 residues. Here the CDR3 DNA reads TGTGCCAGCGGATTTGGCAGTCGGGAGAGGGAGACCCAGTACTTC. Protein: CASGFGSRERETQYF.

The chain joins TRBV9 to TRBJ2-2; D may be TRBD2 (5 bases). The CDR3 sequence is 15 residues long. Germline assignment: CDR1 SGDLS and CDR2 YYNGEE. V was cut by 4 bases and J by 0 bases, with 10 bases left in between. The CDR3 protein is CASSLRGTNTGELFF. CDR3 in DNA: TGTGCCAGCAGCCTCCGGGGTACGAACACCGGGGAGCTGTTTTTT.

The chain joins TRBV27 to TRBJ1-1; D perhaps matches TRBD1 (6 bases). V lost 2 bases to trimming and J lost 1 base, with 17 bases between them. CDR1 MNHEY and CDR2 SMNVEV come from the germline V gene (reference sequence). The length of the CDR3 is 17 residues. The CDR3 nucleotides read TGTGCCAGCAGTTTACGGCAGGGGAGAAAGACGAACACTGAAGCTTTCTTT. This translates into CASSLRQGRKTNTEAFF.

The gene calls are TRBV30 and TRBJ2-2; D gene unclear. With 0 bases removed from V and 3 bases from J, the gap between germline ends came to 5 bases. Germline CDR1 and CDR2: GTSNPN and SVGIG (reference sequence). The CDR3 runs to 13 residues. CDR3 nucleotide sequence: TGTGCCTGGAGTGTACTTGACACCGGGGAGCTGTTTTTT. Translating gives CAWSVLDTGELFF. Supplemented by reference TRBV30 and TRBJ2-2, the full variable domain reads SQTIHQWPATLVQPVGSPLSLECTVEGTSNPNLYWYRQAAGRGLQLLFYSVGIGQISSEVPQNLSASRPQDRQFILSSKKLLLSDSGFYLCAWSVLDTGELFFGEGSRLTVL.

The CDR3 DNA sequence: TGTGCCAGCAGTCGGACAGGGAACGAGCAGTACTTC. Translating it yields CASSRTGNEQYF. The J gene is TRBJ2-7, the V gene TRBV6-5; 8 positions match TRBD1. The CDR3 runs to 12 residues. V was clipped by 5 bases and J by 5 bases; unmatched bases: 2. Germline V gene lookup returns CDR1 MNHEY and CDR2 SVGAGI.

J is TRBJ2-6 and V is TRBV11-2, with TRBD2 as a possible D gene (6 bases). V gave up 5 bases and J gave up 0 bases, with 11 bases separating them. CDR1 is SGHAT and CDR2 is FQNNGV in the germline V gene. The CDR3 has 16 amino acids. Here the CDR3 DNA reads TGTGCCAGCAGCCCGGGGGTAGGCTCTGGGGCCAACGTCCTGACTTTC. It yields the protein CASSPGVGSGANVLTF. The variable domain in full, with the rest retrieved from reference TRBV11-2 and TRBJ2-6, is EAGVAQSPRYKIIEKRQSVAFWCNPISGHATLYWYQQILGQGPKLLIQFQNNGVVDDSQLPKDRFSAERLKGVDSTLKIQPAKLEDSAVYLCASSPGVGSGANVLTFGAGSRLTVL.

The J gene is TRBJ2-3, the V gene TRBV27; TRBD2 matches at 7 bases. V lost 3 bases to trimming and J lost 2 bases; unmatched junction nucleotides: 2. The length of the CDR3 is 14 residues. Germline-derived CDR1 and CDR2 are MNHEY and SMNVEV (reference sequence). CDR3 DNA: TGTGCCAGCAGTTTTGGGACTACCACAGATACGCAGTATTTT. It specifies CASSFGTTTDTQYF.

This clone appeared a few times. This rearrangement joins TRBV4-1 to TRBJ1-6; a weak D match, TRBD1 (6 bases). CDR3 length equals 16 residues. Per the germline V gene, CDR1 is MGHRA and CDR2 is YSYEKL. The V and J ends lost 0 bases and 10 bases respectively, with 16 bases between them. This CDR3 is CASSQEQDRPNSPLHF. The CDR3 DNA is TGCGCCAGCAGCCAAGAACAAGACAGGCCCAACTCACCCCTCCACTTT.

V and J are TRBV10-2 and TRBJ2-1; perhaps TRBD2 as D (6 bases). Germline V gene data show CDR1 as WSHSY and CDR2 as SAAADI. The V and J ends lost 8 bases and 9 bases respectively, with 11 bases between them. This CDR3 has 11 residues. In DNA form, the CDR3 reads TGCGCCAGCTTGGCGGGAACTGAGCAGTTCTTC. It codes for CASLAGTEQFF.

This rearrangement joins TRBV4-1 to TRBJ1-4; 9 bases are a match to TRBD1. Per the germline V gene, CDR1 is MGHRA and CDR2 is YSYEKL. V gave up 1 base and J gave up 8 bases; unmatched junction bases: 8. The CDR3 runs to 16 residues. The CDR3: CASSQVPGTGQEKLFF. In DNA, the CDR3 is TGCGCCAGCAGCCAAGTCCCCGGGACAGGGCAAGAAAAACTGTTTTTT.

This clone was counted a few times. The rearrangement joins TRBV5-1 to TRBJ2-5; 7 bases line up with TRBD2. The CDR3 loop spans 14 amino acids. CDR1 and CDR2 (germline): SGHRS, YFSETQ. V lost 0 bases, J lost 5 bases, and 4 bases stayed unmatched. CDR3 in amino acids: CASSLAREGETQYF. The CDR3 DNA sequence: TGCGCCAGCAGCTTGGCCAGGGAGGGGGAGACCCAGTACTTC.

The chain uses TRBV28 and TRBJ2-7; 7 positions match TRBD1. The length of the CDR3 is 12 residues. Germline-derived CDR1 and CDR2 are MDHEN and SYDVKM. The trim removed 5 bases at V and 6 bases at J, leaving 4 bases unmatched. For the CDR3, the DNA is TGTGCCAGCAGTGTACAGGGGCGCGAGCAGTACTTC. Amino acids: CASSVQGREQYF. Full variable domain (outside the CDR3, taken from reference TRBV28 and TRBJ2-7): DVKVTQSSRYLVKRTGEKVFLECVQDMDHENMFWYRQDPGLGLRLIYFSYDVKMKEKGDIPEGYSVSREKKERFSLILESASTNQTSMYLCASSVQGREQYFGPGTRLTVT.

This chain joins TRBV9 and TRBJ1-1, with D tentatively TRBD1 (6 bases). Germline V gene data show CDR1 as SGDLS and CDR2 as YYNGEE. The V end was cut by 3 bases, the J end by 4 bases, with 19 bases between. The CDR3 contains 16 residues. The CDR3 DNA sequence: TGTGCCAGCAGCGGGGGGCAGGGCTCTTCTTCCACTGAAGCTTTCTTT. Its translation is CASSGGQGSSSTEAFF.

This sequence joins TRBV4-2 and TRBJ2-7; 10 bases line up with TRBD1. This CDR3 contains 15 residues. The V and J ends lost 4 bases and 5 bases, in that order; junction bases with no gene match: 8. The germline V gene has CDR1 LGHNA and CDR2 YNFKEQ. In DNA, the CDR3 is TGTGCCAGCAGCCGCCCGGGACAGGGGATCCACGAGCAGTACTTC. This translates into CASSRPGQGIHEQYF.

The CDR3 nucleotides read TGTGCCAGCAGGGACAGTGTTCTCCAGCAGTACTTC. It translates to CASRDSVLQQYF. This chain connects TRBV6-5 to TRBJ2-7; tentatively, D is TRBD1 (6 bases). The V end lost 6 bases, the J end lost 8 bases, and 14 bases lay between the germline ends. Germline CDR1 reads MNHEY; CDR2 reads SVGAGI. This CDR3 is 12 amino acids long.

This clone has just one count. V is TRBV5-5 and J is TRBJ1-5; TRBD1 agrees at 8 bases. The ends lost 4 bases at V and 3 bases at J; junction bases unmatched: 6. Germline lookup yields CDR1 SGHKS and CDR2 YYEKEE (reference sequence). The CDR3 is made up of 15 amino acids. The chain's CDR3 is CASSLQGALNQPQHF. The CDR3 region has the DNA TGTGCCAGCAGCCTGCAGGGGGCCCTCAATCAGCCCCAGCATTTT.

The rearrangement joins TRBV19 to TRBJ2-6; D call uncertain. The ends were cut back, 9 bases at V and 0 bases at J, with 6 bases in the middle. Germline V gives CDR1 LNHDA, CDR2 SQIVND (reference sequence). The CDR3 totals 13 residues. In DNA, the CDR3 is TGTGCCAGCAGGAACTCTGGGGCCAACGTCCTGACTTTC. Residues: CASRNSGANVLTF.